This T cell receptor (beta chain) was obtained from a study of graft-versus-host responses after intestinal transplantation. On the study more broadly: Recipients were all induced with anti-thymocyte globulin, then given tacrolimus and steroids for about 3 years.

The CDR3 covers 14 residues. The ends lost 0 bases at V and 4 bases at J; junction bases unmatched: 3. Germline V lookup: CDR1 SGHRS, CDR2 YFSETQ. General study points: Levels of circulating GvH clones at their peak were associated with early post-transplant HvG declines. Subjects displaying graft-donor T cell macrochimerism possessed elevated graft-versus-host to host-versus-graft clonal ratios inside allografts. Recipient marrow held GvH clones, some first seen in ileum or blood.

Concerning this clone: What it binds is not known.

Generated by immunoSEQ multiplex PCR, the TCRdb table keeps only in-frame clones and is missing some. The sample lists approximately 39,000 clones; 94% were seen once. The TCR comes from a human donor who was the organ donor for an intestinal transplant. The chain combines TRBV5-1 with TRBJ1-1, with 7 nucleotides matching TRBD1. The sequenced sample was unstimulated CD4+ T cells sorted from spleen or lymph node cells, obtained before transplant. In DNA form, the CDR3 reads TGCGCCAGCAGCTTGGAGGGGGCACGCACTGAAGCTTTCTTT. Translation: CASSLEGARTEAFF. Combining the CDR3 with reference TRBV5-1 and TRBJ1-1 gives the whole variable domain KAGVTQTPRYLIKTRGQQVTLSCSPISGHRSVSWYQQTPGQGLQFLFEYFSETQRNKGNFPGRFSGRQFSNSRSEMNVSTLELGDSALYLCASSLEGARTEAFFGQGTRLTVV.